This TCR beta chain was found in a study of CD4 and CD8 cells across lung adenocarcinoma regions (dated by TCRdb to the late 2010s). The study in broad terms: To look at intratumor heterogeneity in the T cell receptor repertoire, the study compared tumor centers against tumor margins.

From the germline V gene, CDR1 is SGDLS and CDR2 is YYNGEE. V is pruned by 4 bases and J by 3 bases, leaving 16 bases of the junction without a gene match. From its cysteine to its phenylalanine, the CDR3 spans 18 amino acids. The CDR3 DNA has 54 bases and is translated from base 1. There are many counts of this clonotype. The target of this receptor is not known. The sample holds no much larger clone one base away, and base qualities are not on file. Libraries were prepared through PCR. Sequenced on a HiSeq X Ten. TCRdb trimmed public reads at Q25 via fastp, called clones via MiXCR and kept in-frame beta chains. Merged by CDR3 protein, the rows form single entries marked with the most common genes and DNA. In this sample the table shows 12,000 or so distinct CDR3 sequences, 45% to 50% of which occur a single time. Of the sample, 29% falls within the top ten clones. Patients with localized lung adenocarcinoma, a subtype of non-small cell lung cancer, were used as donors. The margins of localized lung adenocarcinomas were where the samples came from. For TCR repertoire analysis, CD8+ T cells taken from tumor tissue were profiled apart from CD4+ T cells.

The chain joins TRBV9 to TRBJ2-3; 8 central bases correspond to TRBD2. Sequenced material: CD8+ T cells from the margin of a lung tumor. The sample's cell subset or site, from its label and the paper: tumor margin region. This clonotype originated in a male donor with lung adenocarcinoma. The CD4 and CD8 labels of this study may be unreliable. In nucleotides, the sequence is TGTGCCAGCAGCCCCAGGTGGGGGAGCGGGAGAGCGACAGATACGCAGTATTTT. This translates into CASSPRWGSGRATDTQYF.